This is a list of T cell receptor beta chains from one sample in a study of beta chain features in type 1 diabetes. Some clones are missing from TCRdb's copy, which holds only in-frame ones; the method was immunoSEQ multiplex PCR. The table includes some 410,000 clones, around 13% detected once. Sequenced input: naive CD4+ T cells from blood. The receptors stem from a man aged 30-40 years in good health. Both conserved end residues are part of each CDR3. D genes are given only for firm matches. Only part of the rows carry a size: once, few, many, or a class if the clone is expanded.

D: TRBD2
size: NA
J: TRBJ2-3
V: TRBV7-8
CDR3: CASSNRLAGIRDTQYF
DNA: TGTGCCAGCAGCAACCGACTAGCGGGGATCAGGGATACGCAGTATTTT

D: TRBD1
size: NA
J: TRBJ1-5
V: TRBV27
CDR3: CASSGDRAGNQPQHF
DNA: TGTGCCAGCAGTGGGGACAGGGCCGGCAATCAGCCCCAGCATTTT

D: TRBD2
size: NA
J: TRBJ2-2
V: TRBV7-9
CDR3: CASSSHRLAGTGELFF
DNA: TGTGCCAGCAGCTCTCATAGACTAGCGGGCACCGGGGAGCTGTTTTTT

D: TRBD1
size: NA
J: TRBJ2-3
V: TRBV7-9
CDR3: CASRQTGGTDTQYF
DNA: TGTGCCAGCAGACAAACAGGGGGCACAGATACGCAGTATTTT

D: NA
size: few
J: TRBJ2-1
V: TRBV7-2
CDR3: CASSLGGRGGEQFF
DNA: TGTGCCAGCAGCTTAGGTGGGCGGGGAGGTGAGCAGTTCTTC

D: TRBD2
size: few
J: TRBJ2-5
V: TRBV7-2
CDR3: CASSLAVGRGTQYF
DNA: TGTGCCAGCAGCTTAGCCGTAGGGAGGGGGACCCAGTACTTC

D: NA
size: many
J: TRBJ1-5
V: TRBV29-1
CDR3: CSARDGAQPQHF
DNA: TGCAGCGCCCGGGACGGAGCGCAGCCCCAGCATTTT

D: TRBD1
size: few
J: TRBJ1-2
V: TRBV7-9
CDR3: CASSPRTGNYGYTF
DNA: TGTGCCAGCAGCCCCAGGACAGGAAACTATGGCTACACCTTC

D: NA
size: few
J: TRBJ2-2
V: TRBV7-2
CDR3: CASSLVGANTGELFF
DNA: TGTGCCAGCAGCTTAGTCGGGGCGAACACCGGGGAGCTGTTTTTT

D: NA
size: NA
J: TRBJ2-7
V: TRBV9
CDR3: CASSVEGDTEQYF
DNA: TGTGCCAGCAGCGTAGAGGGGGACACCGAGCAGTACTTC

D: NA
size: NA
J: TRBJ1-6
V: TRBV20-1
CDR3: CSARTSETLHF
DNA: TGCAGTGCTAGAACATCTGAAACCCTCCACTTT

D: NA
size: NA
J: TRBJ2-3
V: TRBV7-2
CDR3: CASSVGNGLDTQYF
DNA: TGTGCCAGCAGCGTCGGTAATGGGTTAGATACGCAGTATTTT

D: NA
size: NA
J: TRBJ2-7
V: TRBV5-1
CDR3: CASSLQGSYEQYF
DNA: TGCGCCAGCAGCCTACAGGGCTCCTACGAGCAGTACTTC

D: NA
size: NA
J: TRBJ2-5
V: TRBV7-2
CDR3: CASSYTRETQYF
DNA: TGTGCCAGCAGCTACACGCGAGAGACCCAGTACTTC

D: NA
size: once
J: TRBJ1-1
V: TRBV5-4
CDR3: CASSLSGLNTEAFF
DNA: TGTGCCAGCAGCTTGAGTGGATTGAACACTGAAGCTTTCTTT

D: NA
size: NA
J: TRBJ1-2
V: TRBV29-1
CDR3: CSATLTQFGKGVGYTF
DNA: TGCAGCGCCACTTTAACACAGTTTGGGAAAGGGGTTGGCTACACCTTC

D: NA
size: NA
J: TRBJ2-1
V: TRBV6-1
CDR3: CASRDHPGTNEQFF
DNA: TGTGCCAGCAGAGACCACCCCGGAACCAATGAGCAGTTCTTC

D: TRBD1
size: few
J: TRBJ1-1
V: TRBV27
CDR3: CASRPTGYPEAFF
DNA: TGTGCCAGCAGACCGACAGGGTACCCTGAAGCTTTCTTT

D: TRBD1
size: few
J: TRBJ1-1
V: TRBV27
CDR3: CASSLGTVNTEAFF
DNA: TGTGCCAGCAGTTTAGGGACAGTTAACACTGAAGCTTTCTTT

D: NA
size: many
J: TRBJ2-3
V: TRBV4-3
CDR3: CASSHRTNTDTQYF
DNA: TGCGCCAGCAGCCATAGGACTAACACAGATACGCAGTATTTT

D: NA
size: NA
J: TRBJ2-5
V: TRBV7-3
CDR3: CASSPTRDVETQYF
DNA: TGTGCCAGCAGTCCCACGAGGGATGTGGAGACCCAGTACTTC

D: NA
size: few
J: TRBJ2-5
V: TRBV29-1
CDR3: CSVGVGGMGEQYF
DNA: TGCAGCGTCGGCGTGGGGGGAATGGGTGAGCAGTACTTC

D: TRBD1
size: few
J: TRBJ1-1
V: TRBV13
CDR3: CASSLVDRGEEAFF
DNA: TGTGCCAGCAGCTTAGTGGACAGGGGTGAAGAAGCTTTCTTT

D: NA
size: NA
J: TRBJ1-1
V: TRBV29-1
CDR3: CSVEDRSNTEAFF
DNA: TGCAGCGTTGAAGACAGGAGTAACACTGAAGCTTTCTTT

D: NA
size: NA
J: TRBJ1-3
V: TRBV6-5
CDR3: CASSPLALNTIYF
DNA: TGTGCCAGCAGTCCCCTCGCGTTAAACACCATATATTTT

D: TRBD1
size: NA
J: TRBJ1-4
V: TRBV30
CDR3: CAWSNGVRGNEKLFF
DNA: TGTGCCTGGAGTAACGGCGTCAGGGGGAATGAAAAACTGTTTTTT

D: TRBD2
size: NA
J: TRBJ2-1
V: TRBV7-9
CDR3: CASSRDYAELDDEQFF
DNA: TGTGCCAGCAGCCGGGACTACGCGGAACTTGACGATGAGCAGTTCTTC

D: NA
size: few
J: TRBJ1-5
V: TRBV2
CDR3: CASSPWDSNQPQHF
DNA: TGTGCCAGCAGTCCCTGGGATAGCAATCAGCCCCAGCATTTT

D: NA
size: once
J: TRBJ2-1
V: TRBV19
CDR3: CASRDSRRNEQFF
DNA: TGTGCCAGCCGGGATTCCAGACGCAATGAGCAGTTCTTC

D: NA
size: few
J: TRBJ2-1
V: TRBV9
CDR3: CASSVVVGNEQFF
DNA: TGTGCCAGCAGTGTAGTCGTCGGCAATGAGCAGTTCTTC

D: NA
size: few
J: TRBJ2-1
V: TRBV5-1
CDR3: CASSLVGSSYNEQFF
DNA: TGCGCCAGCAGCTTAGTGGGGTCATCCTACAATGAGCAGTTCTTC

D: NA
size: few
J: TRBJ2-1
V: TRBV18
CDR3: CASSPQLGAPYNEQFF
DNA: TGTGCCAGCTCACCACAATTGGGAGCACCCTACAATGAGCAGTTCTTC

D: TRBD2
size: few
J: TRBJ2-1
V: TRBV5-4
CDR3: CASSWPGAGVNNEQFF
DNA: TGTGCCAGCAGCTGGCCCGGAGCGGGGGTCAACAATGAGCAGTTCTTC

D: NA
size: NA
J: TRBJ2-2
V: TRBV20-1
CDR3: CSAPGAGELFF
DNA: TGCAGTGCCCCAGGGGCCGGGGAGCTGTTTTTT

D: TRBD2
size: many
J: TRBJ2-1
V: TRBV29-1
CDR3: CSVLRLASNEQFF
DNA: TGCAGCGTCCTCAGACTAGCGTCAAATGAGCAGTTCTTC

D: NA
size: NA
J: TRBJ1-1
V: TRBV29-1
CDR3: CSVALAGQKAFF
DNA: TGCAGCGTCGCGTTAGCAGGCCAGAAAGCTTTCTTT

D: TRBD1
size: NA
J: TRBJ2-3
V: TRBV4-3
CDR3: CASSQDGQGRDTQYF
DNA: TGCGCCAGCAGCCAAGACGGACAGGGGCGGGATACGCAGTATTTT

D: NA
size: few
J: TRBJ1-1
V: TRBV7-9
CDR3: CASSLDRGLNTEAFF
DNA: TGTGCCAGCAGCTTAGATCGGGGGTTGAACACTGAAGCTTTCTTT

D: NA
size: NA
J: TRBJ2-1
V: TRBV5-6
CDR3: CASSLVLGVGEQFF
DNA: TGTGCCAGCAGCTTAGTGCTGGGCGTCGGTGAGCAGTTCTTC

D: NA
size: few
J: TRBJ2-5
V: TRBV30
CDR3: CAWTLGETQYF
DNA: TGTGCCTGGACCCTGGGCGAGACCCAGTACTTC

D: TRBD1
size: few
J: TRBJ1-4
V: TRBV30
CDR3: CAWRGTGRGEKLFF
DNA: TGTGCCTGGAGAGGGACAGGGAGAGGCGAAAAACTGTTTTTT

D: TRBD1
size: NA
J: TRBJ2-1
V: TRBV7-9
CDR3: CASGTGLDNEQFF
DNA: TGTGCCAGCGGGACAGGGCTCGACAATGAGCAGTTCTTC

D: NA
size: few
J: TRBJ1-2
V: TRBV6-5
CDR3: CASTRDYGYTF
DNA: TGTGCCAGCACCCGAGACTATGGCTACACCTTC

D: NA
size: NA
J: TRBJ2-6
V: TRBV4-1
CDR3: CASSYRDSGANVLTF
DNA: TGCGCCAGCAGTTACAGGGACTCTGGGGCCAACGTCCTGACTTTC

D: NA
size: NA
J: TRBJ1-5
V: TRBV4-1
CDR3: CASSHKLARLGNQPQHF
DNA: TGCGCCAGCAGCCACAAGTTGGCGAGGTTAGGGAATCAGCCCCAGCATTTT

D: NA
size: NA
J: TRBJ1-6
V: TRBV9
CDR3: CASSVGSYNSPLHF
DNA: TGTGCCAGCAGCGTGGGGTCCTATAATTCACCCCTCCACTTT

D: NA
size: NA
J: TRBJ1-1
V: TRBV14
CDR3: CASSQEVNTEAFF
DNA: TGTGCCAGCAGCCAAGAAGTGAACACTGAAGCTTTCTTT

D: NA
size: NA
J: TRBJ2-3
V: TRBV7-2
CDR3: CASTPTQRDTQYF
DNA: TGTGCCAGCACGCCGACACAGAGAGATACGCAGTATTTT

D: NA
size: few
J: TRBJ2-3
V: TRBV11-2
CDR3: CASSSPGTRDF
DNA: TGTGCCAGCAGCTCCCCCGGGACAAGGGATTTT

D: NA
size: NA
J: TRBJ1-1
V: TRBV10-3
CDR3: CAISEGSGDLNTEAFF
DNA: TGTGCCATCAGTGAAGGGTCAGGAGATTTAAACACTGAAGCTTTCTTT

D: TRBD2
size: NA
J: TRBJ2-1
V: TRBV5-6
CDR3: CASSSGPGLALRQFF
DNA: TGTGCCAGCAGCTCCGGGCCGGGACTAGCGCTCCGGCAGTTCTTC

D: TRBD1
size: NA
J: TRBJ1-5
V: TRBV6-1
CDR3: CASSKGQGAGGQPQHF
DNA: TGTGCCAGCAGTAAAGGACAGGGGGCTGGGGGTCAGCCCCAGCATTTT

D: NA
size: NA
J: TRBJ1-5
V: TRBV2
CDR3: CASLGLNQPQHF
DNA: TGTGCCAGCCTTGGACTTAATCAGCCCCAGCATTTT

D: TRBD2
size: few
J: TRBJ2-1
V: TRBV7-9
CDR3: CASSLSPGLAHNEQFF
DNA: TGTGCCAGCAGCTTATCCCCGGGACTAGCTCACAATGAGCAGTTCTTC

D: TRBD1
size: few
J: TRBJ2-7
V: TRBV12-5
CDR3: CASGLVLGQGAYEQYF
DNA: TGTGCTAGTGGTTTGGTCCTTGGACAGGGGGCCTACGAGCAGTACTTC

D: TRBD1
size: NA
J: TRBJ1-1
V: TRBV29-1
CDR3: CSARTGGNTEAFF
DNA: TGCAGCGCCCGGACAGGGGGTAACACTGAAGCTTTCTTT

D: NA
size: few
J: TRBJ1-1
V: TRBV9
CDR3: CASSIDTWGTEAFF
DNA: TGTGCCAGCAGCATAGACACATGGGGGACTGAAGCTTTCTTT